The rows below give T cell receptor beta chains drawn from one sample of a study of T cell responses to AZD1222 COVID-19 vaccine. Generated by immunoSEQ multiplex PCR, the TCRdb table keeps only in-frame clones and is missing some. The table lists approximately 150,000 clones, 80% to 95% of them singletons. The sample was peripheral blood, taken on day 0 of AZD1222 vaccination. The receptors were gathered from an adult in good health. The CDR3 runs from the conserved cysteine through the conserved F or W. Part of the rows lack a size; the others show once, few, many or a class for expanded clones.

clone_size | j_call | v_call | cdr3_aa
NA | TRBJ2-7 | TRBV6-5 | CASSSPGLADYEQYF
NA | TRBJ2-5 | TRBV28 | CASKSTLWDRETQYF
NA | TRBJ2-3 | TRBV7-9 | CASSRQGLADTQYF
NA | TRBJ2-6 | TRBV5-4 | CASSYFSGANVLTF
NA | TRBJ1-6 | TRBV3-1/TRBV3-2 | CASSQYGQGNSPLHF
NA | TRBJ1-5 | TRBV12-3/TRBV12-4 | CASSTGQIQPQHF
NA | TRBJ1-4 | TRBV30 | CAWSPGQGAEKLFF
NA | TRBJ1-2 | TRBV29-1 | CSVKTGGNYGYTF
NA | TRBJ1-5 | TRBV30 | CAWSVQGIEPQHF
NA | TRBJ1-3 | TRBV18 | CASFPGSSGNTIYF
NA | TRBJ1-1 | TRBV30 | CAWSVTGTHLRAFF
NA | TRBJ1-4 | TRBV12-3/TRBV12-4 | CASSFQRDEKLFF
NA | TRBJ1-5 | TRBV11-3 | CASSLEAPGVFSNQPQHF
NA | TRBJ2-7 | TRBV5-1 | CASSLAEGHYYEQYF
once | TRBJ2-4 | TRBV28 | CASSSSRTGKNIQYF
NA | TRBJ1-2 | TRBV5-4 | CASSLDSVGGYTF
NA | TRBJ1-5 | TRBV5-5 | CASTPLPGSQPQHF
NA | TRBJ1-2 | TRBV6-1 | CASSELPGDGYTF
NA | TRBJ1-5 | TRBV19 | CASSIFFRGVQPQHF
NA | TRBJ2-2 | TRBV11-1 | CASSPGQDRIGELFF
NA | TRBJ2-7 | TRBV7-8 | CASSLSNSYEQYF
NA | TRBJ1-6 | TRBV13 | CASSPREGRGNSPLHF
few | TRBJ1-2 | TRBV5-1 | CASSRGTANFLYGYTF
NA | TRBJ2-4 | TRBV30 | CAWSQGGKNIQYF
NA | TRBJ2-2 | TRBV5-1 | CASSTDRGANTGELFF
NA | TRBJ1-4 | TRBV28 | CASLSLGGATNEKLFF
NA | TRBJ2-1 | TRBV4-1 | CASSQDSGSVGQSSYNEQFF
once | TRBJ2-3 | TRBV10-2 | CASSERLAGVTDTQYF
NA | TRBJ1-3 | TRBV6-5 | CASSQGKGNTIYF
NA | TRBJ2-3 | TRBV5-1 | CASRDSGGGTDTQYF
NA | TRBJ2-7 | TRBV12-3/TRBV12-4 | CASSVGSSYEQYF
once | TRBJ2-3 | TRBV3-1/TRBV3-2 | CASSQAGQATDTQYF
NA | TRBJ1-4 | TRBV7-9 | CASRGGGRAEKLFF
NA | TRBJ1-5 | TRBV18 | CASSRQGSQPQHF
NA | TRBJ1-6 | TRBV4-3 | CASSQDRADLSPLHF
NA | TRBJ1-2 | TRBV7-9 | CASSLGQGVPNYGYTF
NA | TRBJ2-2 | TRBV9 | CASSVSPTGTGAGELFF
NA | TRBJ2-7 | TRBV24-1 | CATSDRGPDEQYF
NA | TRBJ1-2 | TRBV3-1/TRBV3-2 | CASIGKVRGGSGYTF
NA | TRBJ2-1 | TRBV5-6 | CASSSDRGREQFF
NA | TRBJ1-5 | TRBV6-5 | CASSMTGGGQPQHF
once | TRBJ2-5 | TRBV4-2 | CASSQDRDYQETQYF
NA | TRBJ1-6 | TRBV19 | CASSVDRGFNSPLHF
once | TRBJ1-3 | TRBV5-4 | CASSRPSSSGNTIYF
NA | TRBJ2-5 | TRBV7-3 | CASTLVPTMGRDQETQYF
NA | TRBJ1-5 | TRBV5-5 | CASSPQGDIGQPQHF
NA | TRBJ2-1 | TRBV7-9 | CASSPGRGSPYNEQFF
once | TRBJ1-1 | TRBV6-5 | CASRTGAENTEAFF
NA | TRBJ2-1 | TRBV3-1/TRBV3-2 | CASSPEIAVNEQFF
NA | TRBJ1-5 | TRBV10-3 | CAISEGNQPQHF
NA | TRBJ2-3 | TRBV23-1 | CASSRSWAGAQDTQYF
NA | TRBJ1-5 | TRBV7-2 | CASSLGPSRFPNQPQHF
once | TRBJ1-2 | TRBV4-3 | CASSQDQGRSGYGYTF
NA | TRBJ2-7 | TRBV18 | CASSPRRGAYEQYF
NA | TRBJ1-1 | TRBV7-9 | CASSRKTGTGTATEAFF
few | TRBJ2-6 | TRBV7-3 | CASSAGDREAGANVLTF
NA | TRBJ1-2 | TRBV18 | CASSLAGDNYGYTF
NA | TRBJ1-5 | TRBV6-2/TRBV6-3 | CASSGDPGVEAQHF
NA | TRBJ1-1 | TRBV6-6 | CASSSGQTTEAFF
NA | TRBJ1-6 | TRBV12-3/TRBV12-4 | CASQAQGHSPLHF